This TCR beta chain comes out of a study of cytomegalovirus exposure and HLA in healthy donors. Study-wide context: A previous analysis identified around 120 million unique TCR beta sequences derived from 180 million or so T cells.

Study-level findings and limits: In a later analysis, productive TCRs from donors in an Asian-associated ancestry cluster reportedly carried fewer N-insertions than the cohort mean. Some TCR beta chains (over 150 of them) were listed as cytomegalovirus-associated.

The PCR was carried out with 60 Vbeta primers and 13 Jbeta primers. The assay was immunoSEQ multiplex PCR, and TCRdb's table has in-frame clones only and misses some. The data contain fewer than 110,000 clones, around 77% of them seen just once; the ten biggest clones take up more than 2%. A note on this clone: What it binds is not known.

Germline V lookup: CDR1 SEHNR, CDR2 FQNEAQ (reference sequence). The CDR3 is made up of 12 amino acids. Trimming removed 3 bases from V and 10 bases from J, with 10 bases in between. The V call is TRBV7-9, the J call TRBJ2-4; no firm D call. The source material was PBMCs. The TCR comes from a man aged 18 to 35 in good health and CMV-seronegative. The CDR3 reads CASSLGINIQYF. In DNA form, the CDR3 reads TGTGCCAGCAGCTTGGGCATAAATATTCAGTACTTC.